The TCR beta chain under discussion was sequenced for a study of metastatic and nonmetastatic thyroid tumors. TCRdb re-called clones from the PCR reads using MiXCR. The data hold 29,000 or so clones, with about 4% observed a single time. Trimming removed 6 bases at V and 4 bases at J, with 15 bases between. CDR1 is LNHDA and CDR2 is SQIVND in the germline V gene (reference sequence). The CDR3 is 15 amino acids. All patients reached thyroid surgery having received no treatment beforehand. On this clone itself: Its antigen is still unknown.

Notes on the study in general: A significant increase in TCR beta diversity was reportedly seen in malignant thyroid tumors relative to benign nodules, in blood and tumor.

The rearrangement uses TRBV19 and TRBJ2-2, with D maybe TRBD1 (6 bases). The source material was blood. This TCR was recovered from a female donor with papillary thyroid cancer or a benign thyroid nodule (not recorded which). Some clones in this sample may be carry-over from other donors' samples. The CDR3 region has the DNA TGTGCCAGTAGAGAAACAGGGAAAATCACCGGGGAGCTGTTTTTT. Translating gives CASRETGKITGELFF.